The 25 T cell receptor beta chains reported below all come from one sample, sequenced in a study of blood T cell repertoires in COVID-19. Generated by immunoSEQ multiplex PCR, the TCRdb table keeps only in-frame clones and is missing some. The sample lists a few hundred thousand clones; 88% were seen once. Source material: PBMCs or T cells enriched from blood (not recorded which). These receptors were taken from a woman aged 18-29 years who had recovered from COVID-19.

This clone was counted once. This rearrangement joins TRBV28 to TRBJ1-1; 10 nucleotides agree with TRBD1. Trimming cost V 1 base and J 3 bases; bases outside gene matches: 2. Germline V lookup: CDR1 MDHEN, CDR2 SYDVKM. This CDR3 comprises 15 residues. The CDR3 region has the DNA TGTGCCAGCAGTTTATACGGGACAGGGGACACTGAAGCTTTCTTT. Its protein is CASSLYGTGDTEAFF.

This chain uses TRBV2 with TRBJ2-7; D may be TRBD1 (5 bases). Between the trimmed V and J ends, which lost 6 bases and 6 bases, there was a span of 12 bases. The germline V gene encodes CDR1 SNHLY and CDR2 FYNNEI. The CDR3 is made up of 12 amino acids. CDR3 coding DNA: TGTGCCAGCAGACAGGCCCCCCGCGAGCAGTACTTC. It translates to CASRQAPREQYF.

V usage is TRBV2 and J usage is TRBJ2-7, with D perhaps TRBD2 (6 bases). Between the trimmed V and J ends, which lost 11 bases and 6 bases, there was a span of 17 bases. This CDR3 is 12 amino acids long. Germline CDR1 and CDR2: SNHLY and FYNNEI. The CDR3 nucleotides read TGTGCCGCAGCGGGTCCGGTGGGCGAGCAGTACTTC. It is translated as CAAAGPVGEQYF.

The rearrangement uses TRBV5-8 and TRBJ1-5; D gene ambiguous. Trimming removed 0 bases from V and 6 bases from J, with 13 bases in between. Per the germline V gene, CDR1 is SGHTS and CDR2 is YDEGEE. The CDR3 extends over 15 amino acids. The CDR3 nucleotides read TGTGCCAGCAGCTTGGCTGTGGTAACCGGTCAGCCCCAGCATTTT. Translating it yields CASSLAVVTGQPQHF. The full variable domain, completed using reference TRBV5-8 and TRBJ1-5, is EAGVTQSPTHLIKTRGQQATLRCSPISGHTSVYWYQQALGLGLQFLLWYDEGEERNRGNFPPRFSGRQFPNYSSELNVNALELEDSALYLCASSLAVVTGQPQHFGDGTRLSIL.

This rearrangement joins TRBV5-1 to TRBJ1-4, with 11 bases lining up with TRBD1. The CDR3 has 16 amino acids. Germline CDR1 and CDR2: SGHRS and YFSETQ. Trimming took 3 bases from V and 5 from J; bases not matched to a gene: 6. The CDR3 spells CASSWGTGGPNEKLFF. The CDR3 bases are TGCGCCAGCAGCTGGGGGACAGGGGGGCCGAATGAAAAACTGTTTTTT.

The count of this clone is one. The gene calls are TRBV7-9 and TRBJ1-2, with 11 bases lining up with TRBD1. The length of the CDR3 is 15 residues. Germline V gene lookup returns CDR1 SEHNR and CDR2 FQNEAQ (reference sequence). V shed 4 bases and J 4 bases; nucleotides not matched to a gene: 5. CDR3: CASSSGTGGSYGYTF. DNA for the CDR3: TGTGCCAGCAGCTCCGGGACAGGGGGGAGCTATGGCTACACCTTC.

This clone showed up just a few times. Here the CDR3 reads CASSTSQGPSYEQYF. Written as DNA, the CDR3 is TGTGCCAGCAGCACCTCACAGGGTCCCTCCTACGAGCAGTACTTC. This chain links TRBV5-4 with TRBJ2-7; tentatively, D is TRBD1 (6 bases). The V end lost 4 bases, the J end lost 0 bases, and 14 bases lay between the germline ends. Germline CDR1 is SGHNT and CDR2 is YYREEE (reference sequence). This CDR3 spans 15 amino acids.

The chain employs TRBV6-5 and TRBJ2-2, with 8 bases lining up with TRBD1. Trimming cost V 5 bases and J 5 bases; bases outside gene matches: 7. The length of the CDR3 is 15 residues. Germline values: CDR1 MNHEY, CDR2 SVGAGI. The CDR3 nucleotides are TGTGCCAGCAGTCCTGACAGGGGCGATACCGGGGAGCTGTTTTTT. Protein: CASSPDRGDTGELFF.

The chain joins TRBV7-8 to TRBJ2-2, with D perhaps TRBD2 (5 bases). The CDR3 sequence is 14 residues long. Trimming shortened V by 1 base and J by 6 bases, and 9 bases separated the two germline ends. Germline V gene lookup returns CDR1 SGHVS and CDR2 FQNEAQ. The chain's CDR3 is CASSLDEGSGELFF. CDR3 DNA sequence: TGTGCCAGCAGCTTAGACGAGGGATCCGGGGAGCTGTTTTTT. Variable domain in full (rest from reference TRBV7-8 and TRBJ2-2): GAGVSQSPRYKVAKRGQDVALRCDPISGHVSLFWYQQALGQGPEFLTYFQNEAQLDKSGLPSDRFFAERPEGSVSTLKIQRTQQEDSAVYLCASSLDEGSGELFFGEGSRLTVL.

The V call is TRBV5-1, the J call TRBJ2-1; tentatively, D is TRBD2 (5 bases). The germline V gene has CDR1 SGHRS and CDR2 YFSETQ. The CDR3 is 14 amino acids. The ends were cut back, 2 bases at V and 8 bases at J, with 14 bases in the middle. CDR3 sequence reads: CASSFAPGSHEQFF. The CDR3 coding sequence is TGCGCCAGCAGCTTTGCACCGGGGAGCCATGAGCAGTTCTTC. Complete variable domain (other parts from reference TRBV5-1 and TRBJ2-1): KAGVTQTPRYLIKTRGQQVTLSCSPISGHRSVSWYQQTPGQGLQFLFEYFSETQRNKGNFPGRFSGRQFSNSRSEMNVSTLELGDSALYLCASSFAPGSHEQFFGPGTRLTVL.

The J gene is TRBJ2-4, the V gene TRBV19; D not certain. The germline gives CDR1 LNHDA, CDR2 SQIVND (reference sequence). The CDR3 runs 14 residues. Trimming removed 7 bases at V and 0 bases at J, with 10 bases between. As DNA, the CDR3 is TGTGCCAGTAAGTCGAGTCTAGCCAAAAACATTCAGTACTTC. It codes for CASKSSLAKNIQYF.

The chain has TRBV3-1 (or the pseudogene TRBV3-2) and TRBJ1-1, with D possibly being TRBD1 (5 bases). V lost 2 bases and J lost 3, with 7 bases in between. Germline V gene sequence: CDR1 LGHDT, CDR2 YNNKEL (reference sequence). The CDR3 has 13 amino acids. Written as DNA, the CDR3 is TGTGCCAGCAGCCAACGGGGGGACACTGAAGCTTTCTTT. It encodes CASSQRGDTEAFF.

The chain employs TRBV10-3 and TRBJ2-2; the match to TRBD2 covers 10 bases. The CDR3 length is 18 residues. V was pared by 4 bases and J by 1 base, with 9 bases of the junction left unmatched. Per the germline V gene, CDR1 is ENHRY and CDR2 is SYGVKD. As DNA, the CDR3 is TGTGCCATCAGTGTATTGCTAGCGGGGGCCTTGAACACCGGGGAGCTGTTTTTT. Protein: CAISVLLAGALNTGELFF.

This sequence joins TRBV6-6 and TRBJ1-2, with 11 bases that match TRBD1. V was pared by 6 bases and J by 6 bases, with 9 bases of the junction left unmatched. The CDR3 is 15 residues long. The germline CDR1 and CDR2 sequences are MNHNY and SVGAGI (reference sequence). CDR3 loop: CASRISGTGGNGYTF. The CDR3, as DNA: TGTGCCAGCAGAATATCCGGGACAGGGGGAAATGGCTACACCTTC.

The J gene is TRBJ2-7, the V gene TRBV28; TRBD2 matches at 11 bases. Germline CDR1 reads MDHEN; CDR2 reads SYDVKM. CDR3 length equals 15 residues. V dropped 6 bases and J dropped 4; count of bases not matched to a gene: 8. The CDR3: CASSSGASGGYEQYF. The CDR3 nucleotides are TGTGCCAGCAGCTCCGGCGCTAGCGGGGGGTACGAGCAGTACTTC.

Only one count was recorded for this clone. This CDR3 is also generated by other DNA sequences in the sample. This chain connects TRBV5-1 to TRBJ1-2, with D maybe TRBD1 (5 bases). The CDR3 totals 13 residues. V lost 0 bases, J lost 8 bases, and 11 bases lay in between. CDR1 and CDR2 from the germline V gene are SGHRS and YFSETQ. CDR3 bases: TGCGCCAGCAGCTTGGAGCAGGGTGAAGGCTACACCTTC. This translates into CASSLEQGEGYTF.

J is TRBJ1-2 and V is TRBV19; D uncertain. Germline V gives CDR1 LNHDA, CDR2 SQIVND (reference sequence). Trimming took off 6 bases at V and 4 bases at J, with 9 bases between the two ends. The CDR3 extends over 12 amino acids. The DNA for the CDR3 is TGTGCCAGTAGGGGAGACCTCTATGGCTACACCTTC. It specifies CASRGDLYGYTF.

The chain uses TRBV7-3 and TRBJ2-2; D not certain. This CDR3 is 15 amino acids long. Germline CDR1 and CDR2: SGHTA and FQGTGA. The germline V and J ends were trimmed by 0 bases and 1 base, with 6 bases remaining between them. As DNA, the CDR3 is TGTGCCAGCAGCTTAACGCGGCAGAACACCGGGGAGCTGTTTTTT. It encodes CASSLTRQNTGELFF.

The chain carries TRBV2 and TRBJ1-6, with D perhaps TRBD1 (5 bases). The V gene's germline CDR1 is SNHLY and CDR2 FYNNEI. The CDR3 spans 12 residues. Trimming cost V 4 bases and J 7 bases, with 5 bases left between them. The CDR3 coding sequence is TGTGCCAGCAGTGGACAGAATTCACCCCTCCACTTT. It codes for CASSGQNSPLHF.

The chain has TRBV6-4 and TRBJ1-1; 9 bases agree with TRBD1. V shed 4 bases and J 3 bases; nucleotides not matched to a gene: 6. The CDR3 runs to 15 residues. Germline values: CDR1 MRHNA, CDR2 SNTAGT. CDR3 nucleotide sequence: TGTGCCAGCAGTGCTACAACAGGGGGCGACACTGAAGCTTTCTTT. It encodes CASSATTGGDTEAFF.

This chain connects TRBV5-1 to TRBJ1-2; 9 bases match TRBD1. The CDR3 extends over 14 amino acids. Germline CDR1 reads SGHRS; CDR2 reads YFSETQ. With V trimmed by 2 bases and J by 4 bases, 3 bases remained unmatched. This chain's CDR3 is CASSLQGAIYGYTF. CDR3 nucleotide sequence: TGCGCCAGCAGCTTACAGGGGGCTATCTATGGCTACACCTTC.

The count of this clone is one. The V and J genes are TRBV30 and TRBJ2-7, with 9 bases matching TRBD1. V gave up 1 base and J gave up 2 bases; unmatched junction bases: 6. The CDR3 spans 15 residues. In germline, CDR1 is GTSNPN, CDR2 SVGIG (reference sequence). The CDR3 spells CAWSDPGQGTYEQYF. For the CDR3, the DNA is TGTGCCTGGAGTGACCCGGGACAGGGAACCTACGAGCAGTACTTC.

This chain links TRBV2 with TRBJ1-1; no firm D call. CDR1 and CDR2 from the germline V gene are SNHLY and FYNNEI. The CDR3 spans 17 residues. Trimming pared 3 bases from V and 1 base from J, leaving 18 bases between. DNA of the CDR3: TGTGCCAGCAGTGACAAGGCGGGCGGCCTTTCGAACACTGAAGCTTTCTTT. Residues: CASSDKAGGLSNTEAFF.

V is TRBV7-8 and J is TRBJ2-7; unclear D gene. V was clipped by 5 bases and J by 0 bases, with 14 bases between them. From germline, CDR1 is SGHVS and CDR2 FQNEAQ. The CDR3 covers 15 residues. The CDR3 reads CASSAPRSTSYEQYF. CDR3 in DNA: TGTGCCAGCAGCGCCCCACGGAGTACCTCCTACGAGCAGTACTTC.

The genes are TRBV9 and TRBJ2-7; TRBD2 is a possible D gene (7 bases). Trimming took off 0 bases at V and 2 bases at J, with 12 bases between the two ends. Germline assignment: CDR1 SGDLS and CDR2 YYNGEE. This CDR3 has 15 residues. The CDR3 sequence is CASSVGGGETYEQYF. The CDR3 DNA follows: TGTGCCAGCAGCGTAGGCGGGGGCGAGACCTACGAGCAGTACTTC.